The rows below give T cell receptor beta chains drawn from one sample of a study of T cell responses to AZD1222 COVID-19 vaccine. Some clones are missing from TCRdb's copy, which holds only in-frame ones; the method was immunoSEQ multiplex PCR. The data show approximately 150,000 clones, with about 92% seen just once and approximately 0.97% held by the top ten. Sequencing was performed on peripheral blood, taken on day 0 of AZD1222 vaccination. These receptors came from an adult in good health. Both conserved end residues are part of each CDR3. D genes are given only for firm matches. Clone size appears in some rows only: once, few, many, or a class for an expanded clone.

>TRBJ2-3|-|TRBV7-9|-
TGTGCCAGCAGCTGGGGGGGACAGACATCAGATACGCAGTATTTT
CASSWGGQTSDTQYF
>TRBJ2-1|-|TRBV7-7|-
TGTGCTAGCAGCTTAGGGTCTGGTTACAATGAGCAGTTCTTC
CASSLGSGYNEQFF
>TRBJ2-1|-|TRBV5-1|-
TGCGCCAGCAGCCCGTGGGCAGGGGGGAACAATGAGCAGTTCTTC
CASSPWAGGNNEQFF
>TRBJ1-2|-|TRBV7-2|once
TGTGCCAGCAGCTTATTCCCCGGGAACTATGGCTACACCTTC
CASSLFPGNYGYTF
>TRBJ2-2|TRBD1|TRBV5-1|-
TGCGCCAGCAGCTCGGACAGGCCTACCGGGGAGCTGTTTTTT
CASSSDRPTGELFF
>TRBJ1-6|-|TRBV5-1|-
TGCGCCAGCAGCTTACAGGGTGGCGAATATTCACCCCTCCACTTT
CASSLQGGEYSPLHF
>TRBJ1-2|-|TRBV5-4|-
TGTGCCAGCAGCTGGGGCGAAGATGGCTACACCTTC
CASSWGEDGYTF
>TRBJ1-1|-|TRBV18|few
TGTGCCAGCTCACCGCTAGATCTGAACACTGAAGCTTTCTTT
CASSPLDLNTEAFF
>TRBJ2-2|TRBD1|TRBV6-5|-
TGTGCCAGTCGGGACAGGGGGCGTACCGGGGAGCTGTTTTTT
CASRDRGRTGELFF
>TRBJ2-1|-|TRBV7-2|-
TGTGCCAGCGCTCTCGCGGGCACCGGATCCTACAATGAGCAGTTCTTC
CASALAGTGSYNEQFF
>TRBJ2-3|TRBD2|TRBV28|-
TGTGCCAGCAGTGGGACTAGTGACAGATACGGGGAGTATTTT
CASSGTSDRYGEYF
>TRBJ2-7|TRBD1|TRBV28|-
TGTGCCAGCAGTCCCGGGGACAGGTTCTACGAGCAGTACTTC
CASSPGDRFYEQYF
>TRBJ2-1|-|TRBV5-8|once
TGTGCCAGCAGTCCACTCTGGGACGGATACAATGAGCAGTTCTTC
CASSPLWDGYNEQFF
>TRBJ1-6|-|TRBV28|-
TGTGCCAGCAGTTTCCGCAGGGCTGGGAATTCACCCCTCCACTTT
CASSFRRAGNSPLHF
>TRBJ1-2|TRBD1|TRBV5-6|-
TGTGCCAGCAGCTCAATTACAGGGGTTCGCGGCTATGGCTACACCTTC
CASSSITGVRGYGYTF
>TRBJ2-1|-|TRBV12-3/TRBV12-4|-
TGTGCCAGCTTCCAGGGTTCCTACAATGAGCAGTTCTTC
CASFQGSYNEQFF
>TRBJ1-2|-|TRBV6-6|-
TGTGCCAGCAGTTGGGGCGGGCAAAACGGCTACACCTTC
CASSWGGQNGYTF
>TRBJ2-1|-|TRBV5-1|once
TGCGCCAGCAGCTTGGAGTCCGACAATGAGCAGTTCTTC
CASSLESDNEQFF
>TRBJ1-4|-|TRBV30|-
TGTGCCTGGAGTACGTCGGGAAATGAAAAACTGTTTTTT
CAWSTSGNEKLFF
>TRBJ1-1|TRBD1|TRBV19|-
TGTGCCAGTAGTAGGGGACAGCGGAACACTGAAGCTTTCTTT
CASSRGQRNTEAFF
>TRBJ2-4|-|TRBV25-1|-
TGTGCCAGCGGAAGTGCAGGGGCGGACATTCAGTACTTC
CASGSAGADIQYF
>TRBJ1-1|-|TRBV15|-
TGTGCCACCAGCAGGCAGGGACTCCTTATTAGAGGAGCTTTCTTT
CATSRQGLLIRGAFF
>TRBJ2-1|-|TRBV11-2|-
TGTGCCAGCAGCTTAGGGGAAAGGGACAATGAGCAGTTCTTC
CASSLGERDNEQFF
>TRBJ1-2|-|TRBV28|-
TGTGCCAGCTCACCAGGGCTTGGCTACACCTTC
CASSPGLGYTF
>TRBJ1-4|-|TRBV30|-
TGTGCCTGCCGCCCGGGGGGGGAGTGGGAAAAACTGTTTTTT
CACRPGGEWEKLFF
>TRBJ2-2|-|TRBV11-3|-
TGTGCCAGCAGCTCAACCAGACTTGACGGGGAGCTGTTTTTT
CASSSTRLDGELFF
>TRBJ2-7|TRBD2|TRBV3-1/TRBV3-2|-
TGTGCCAGCAGCCAAGACCATGCTAGCGGGGTCGACACCTACGAGCAGTACTTC
CASSQDHASGVDTYEQYF
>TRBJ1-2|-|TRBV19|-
TGTGCCAGTAGTCAAGCTCTGATGGTGTTAGACTATGGCTACACCTTC
CASSQALMVLDYGYTF
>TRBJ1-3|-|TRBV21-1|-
TGTGCCAGCAGCAAATGCCTTGGCAGGGGTGCTGGAAACACCATATATTTT
CASSKCLGRGAGNTIYF
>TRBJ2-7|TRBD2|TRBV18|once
TGTGCCAGCTCACCACCCGCTGCGGGGGGAATGCGAGCATACTTC
CASSPPAAGGMRAYF
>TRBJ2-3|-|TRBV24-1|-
TGTGCCACCAGTGATCCCGGCTGGGATACGCAGTATTTT
CATSDPGWDTQYF
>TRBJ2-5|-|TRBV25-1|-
TGTGCCACCAATAACCCCCTGGGGGGCCGCCGAAGGACCCAGTACTTC
CATNNPLGGRRRTQYF
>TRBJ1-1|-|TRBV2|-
TGTGCCAGCAGAGATCGGGGAACTGAAGCTTTCTTT
CASRDRGTEAFF
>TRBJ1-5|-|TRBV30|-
TGTGCCTGGAGTGAAGTACAGGGAGGTCAGCCCCAGCATTTT
CAWSEVQGGQPQHF
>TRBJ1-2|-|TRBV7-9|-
TGTGCCAGCAGCTTCGGGACCCGGGCTAGCTATGGCTACACCTTC
CASSFGTRASYGYTF
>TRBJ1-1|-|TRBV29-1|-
TGCAGCGTTGATGCCTCAGGTATGAACACTGAAGCTTTCTTT
CSVDASGMNTEAFF
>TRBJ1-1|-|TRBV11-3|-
TGTGCCAGCAGCTTCGGTCGGGACACTGAAGCTTTCTTT
CASSFGRDTEAFF
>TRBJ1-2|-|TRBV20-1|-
TGCAGTGCCGGGTTTCAAGGCTACACCTTC
CSAGFQGYTF
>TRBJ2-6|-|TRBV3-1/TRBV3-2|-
TGTGCCAGCAGCCAAGTTGGGGGCTCTGGGGCCAACGTCCTGACTTTC
CASSQVGGSGANVLTF
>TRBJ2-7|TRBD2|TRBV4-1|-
TGCGCCAGCAGCCAAGAGGGAGGGGACCCTGCCTACGAGCAGTACTTC
CASSQEGGDPAYEQYF
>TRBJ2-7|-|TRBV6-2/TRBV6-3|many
TGTGCCAGCAGTTACCGAGAATACGAGCAGTACTTC
CASSYREYEQYF
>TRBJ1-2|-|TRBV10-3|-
TGTGCCATCAGTGAGTCGGGACCTAAGACATTCTTC
CAISESGPKTFF
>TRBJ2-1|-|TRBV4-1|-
TGCGCCAGCAGCCAAGACCCCTCTCCTTACAATGAGCAGTTCTTC
CASSQDPSPYNEQFF
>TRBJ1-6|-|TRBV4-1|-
TGCGCCAGCAGCCATGTAGGGGGAGAGACCCTCCACTTT
CASSHVGGETLHF
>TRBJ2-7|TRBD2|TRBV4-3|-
TGCGCCAGCAGCCAGGAGACTAGCGGGGGGATACTCTCCTACGAGCAGTACTTC
CASSQETSGGILSYEQYF
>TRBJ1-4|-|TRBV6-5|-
TGTGCCAGCAGTTACTGGGCGAACAGCAATGAAAAACTGTTTTTT
CASSYWANSNEKLFF
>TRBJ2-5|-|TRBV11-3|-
TGTGCCAGCAGCTTTGGGGAACGGGAGACCCAGTACTTC
CASSFGERETQYF
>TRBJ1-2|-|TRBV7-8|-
TGTGCCAGCAGCTTAATCACAGCAAATAACTATGGCTACACCTTC
CASSLITANNYGYTF
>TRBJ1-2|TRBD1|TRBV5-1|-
TGCGCCAGCAGAGAGGGACAGGGGGCTTTCTATGGCTACACCTTC
CASREGQGAFYGYTF
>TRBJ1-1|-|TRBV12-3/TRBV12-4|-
TGTGCCAGCAGTTTTGGGCGGAACACTGAAGCTTTCTTT
CASSFGRNTEAFF
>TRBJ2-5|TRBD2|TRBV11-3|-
TGTGCCAGCAGCCCGGGGACTAGCGGGGGCCCATACCAAGAGACCCAGTACTTC
CASSPGTSGGPYQETQYF
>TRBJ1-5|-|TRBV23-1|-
TGCGCCAGCAGTCAATCGATAGGACCAGAAAGCAATCAGCCCCAGCATTTT
CASSQSIGPESNQPQHF
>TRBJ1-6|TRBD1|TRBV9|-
TGTGCCAGCAGCCCGACAGGGTATACGTCACCCCTCCACTTT
CASSPTGYTSPLHF
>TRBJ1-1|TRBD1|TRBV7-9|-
TGTGCCATCGGGACAGGGGAAGCTTTCTTT
CAIGTGEAFF